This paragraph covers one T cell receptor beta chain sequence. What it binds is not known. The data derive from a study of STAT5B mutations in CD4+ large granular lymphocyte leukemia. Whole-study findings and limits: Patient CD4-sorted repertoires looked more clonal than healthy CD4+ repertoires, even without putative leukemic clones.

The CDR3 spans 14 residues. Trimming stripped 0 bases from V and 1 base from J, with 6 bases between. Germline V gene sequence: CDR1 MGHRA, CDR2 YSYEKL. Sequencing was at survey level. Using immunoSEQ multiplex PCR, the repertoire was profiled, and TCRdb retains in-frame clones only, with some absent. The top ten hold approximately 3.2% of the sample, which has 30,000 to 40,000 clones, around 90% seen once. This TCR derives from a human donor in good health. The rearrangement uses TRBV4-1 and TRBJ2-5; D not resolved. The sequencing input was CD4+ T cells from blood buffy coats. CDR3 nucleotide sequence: TGCGCCAGCAGCCAAGATGTACTCCAAGAGACCCAGTACTTC. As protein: CASSQDVLQETQYF.